A single sample gave rise to the 7 T cell receptor beta chains below, sequenced in a study of T-cell reconstitution after alpha-beta-depleted transplantation in children. As it was prepared, the TCRbeta library received unique molecular identifiers. MiXCR, applied by TCRdb to the PCR reads, yields one record per CDR3 protein. The profile covers just over 200,000 distinct CDR3 sequences, with approximately 8% appearing a single time and roughly a third taken by the ten largest. The source was PBMCs, mostly from graft donor cells, collected 360 days after TCRalphabeta/CD19-depleted stem cell transplant. The receptors here all came from a male patient under 10 years old who had a stem cell transplant for acute myeloid leukemia, so the T cells may come from the graft donor.

In its sample, this clonotype was seen many times. The V call is TRBV27, the J call TRBJ2-3, with D unresolved. Germline loops: CDR1 MNHEY, CDR2 SMNVEV (reference sequence). This CDR3 comprises 14 residues. The V end lost 4 bases, the J end lost 0 bases, and 8 bases lay between the germline ends. The CDR3 nucleotides read TGTGCCAGCAGTTGGAGCTTAAGCACAGATACGCAGTATTTT. Translating it yields CASSWSLSTDTQYF.

This clonotype appeared many times. The rearrangement links TRBV10-3 to TRBJ2-2; D is undetermined. CDR3 length: 14 residues. Germline CDR1 is ENHRY and CDR2 is SYGVKD. Trimming left V 8 bases short and J 1 base short, with 11 bases between. This CDR3 reads CAISLGLNTGELFF. CDR3 DNA: TGTGCCATCTCCTTAGGGCTGAACACCGGGGAGCTGTTTTTT.

This chain links TRBV30 with TRBJ1-1, with TRBD1 identical over 10 bases. Germline assignment: CDR1 GTSNPN and CDR2 SVGIG (reference sequence). CDR3 length: 16 residues. The V and J ends lost 2 bases and 5 bases, in that order; junction bases with no gene match: 11. DNA of the CDR3: TGTGCCTGGAGTCCTACCAGGACAGGGGGAAAAACTGAAGCTTTCTTT. It specifies CAWSPTRTGGKTEAFF.

Ten or more counts support this clonotype. The V and J genes are TRBV2 and TRBJ2-2; D remains unclear. Trimming cost V 6 bases and J 6 bases, with 5 bases left between them. Per germline, CDR1 SNHLY and CDR2 FYNNEI. The CDR3 extends over 11 amino acids. Here the CDR3 reads CASSYAGELFF. CDR3 coding DNA: TGTGCCAGCAGCTATGCCGGGGAGCTGTTTTTT.

This clonotype was picked up many times. The chain uses TRBV7-2 and TRBJ2-3, with 7 bases identical to TRBD2. This CDR3 region has 12 residues. V shed 4 bases, J shed 6 bases, and the junction held 1 base outside the gene matches. In germline, CDR1 is SGHTA, CDR2 FQGNSA. The DNA of the CDR3 is TGTGCCAGCAGCTACGGGGGGGATACGCAGTATTTT. Its translation: CASSYGGDTQYF.

This clonotype came up many times. The chain carries TRBV12-3 or TRBV12-4 and TRBJ2-1, with TRBD2 matching 13 bases. The CDR3 is 15 amino acids. The V gene end was trimmed by 6 bases and the J gene end by 10 bases; junction bases not matched to a gene: 9. The CDR3 DNA sequence: TGTGCCAGCAGACGACTAGCGGGGGGAGGGGTGGAGCAGTTCTTC. It is translated as CASRRLAGGGVEQFF.

This clonotype was seen ten or more times. The V gene is TRBV7-3, the J gene TRBJ2-1; 8 positions agree with TRBD2. Unmatched junction bases numbered 7, after V lost 5 bases and J lost 4 bases. The CDR3 extends over 15 amino acids. CDR1 and CDR2 (germline): SGHTA, FQGTGA. The CDR3 DNA reads TGTGCCAGCAGCATCCTAGCGGGCCCTTACAATGAGCAGTTCTTC. Protein product: CASSILAGPYNEQFF.